These T cell receptor beta chains were read from a single sample in a study of blood T cell repertoires in COVID-19. Measured with immunoSEQ multiplex PCR; TCRdb has only the in-frame clones, and not every one. The table lists about 70,000 clones, roughly 85% of them singletons, with more than 15% in the top ten. The source material was peripheral blood. Source of these receptors: a woman aged 80 or over with acute or convalescent COVID-19. Both conserved end residues are part of each CDR3. A D gene is named only where the DNA matches it firmly. Part of the rows lack a size; the others show once, few, many or a class for expanded clones.

J gene | V gene | D gene | clone size | CDR3 DNA | CDR3 protein
TRBJ1-1 | TRBV27 | - | - | TGTGCCAGCAGTGCTCGAGGGAATGAAGCTTTCTTT | CASSARGNEAFF
TRBJ2-1 | TRBV6-5 | - | once | TGTGCCACACGCCGGGACACCCCCAATGAGCAGTTCTTC | CATRRDTPNEQFF
TRBJ1-3 | TRBV28 | - | - | TGTGCCAGCAGTACAACGGGGAACACCATATATTTT | CASSTTGNTIYF
TRBJ2-1 | TRBV5-4 | TRBD2 | - | TGTGCCAGCAGCAATCCCCCTAGCGGGAGATCTGAGCAGTTCTTC | CASSNPPSGRSEQFF
TRBJ1-4 | TRBV14 | - | - | TGTGCCAGCAGCCAAGTAGCGGATTCTAATGAAAAACTGTTTTTT | CASSQVADSNEKLFF
TRBJ2-5 | TRBV5-4 | TRBD2 | - | TGTGCCAGCAGCTTGTCTAGCGGGAGTCAAGAGACCCAGTACTTC | CASSLSSGSQETQYF
TRBJ1-1 | TRBV5-1 | - | - | TGCGCCAGCAGCTTGGACAGTACCACTGAAGCTTTCTTT | CASSLDSTTEAFF
TRBJ2-1 | TRBV28 | TRBD2 | - | TGTGCCAGCAGTCAAGGACTAGCGGGGGTTGGCCGTGAGCAGTTCTTC | CASSQGLAGVGREQFF
TRBJ1-2 | TRBV5-1 | - | - | TGCGCCAGCAGCTTGAAGGCGGCGGGCTATGGCTACACCTTC | CASSLKAAGYGYTF
TRBJ2-1 | TRBV24-1 | TRBD2 | - | TGTGCCACCAGTGATCCCCTAACGGGGGGGTACAATGAGCAGTTCTTC | CATSDPLTGGYNEQFF
TRBJ1-1 | TRBV18 | TRBD1 | - | TGTGCCAGCTCACAAGACAGGGGAGAGGTAACTGAAGCTTTCTTT | CASSQDRGEVTEAFF
TRBJ2-1 | TRBV29-1 | TRBD2 | - | TGCAGCGTTGCTAGACTAGCGGGAGAGTCGGCGCGGGATGAGCAGTTCTTC | CSVARLAGESARDEQFF
TRBJ2-4 | TRBV6-1 | TRBD2 | - | TGTGCCAGCAGTGAAAGGGAGGGTGGGTACGAGAGCATTCAGTACTTC | CASSEREGGYESIQYF
TRBJ2-5 | TRBV4-1 | TRBD2 | - | TGCGCCAGCAGCCCCGACGGGGGGAGAGACTTTGAGACCCAGTACTTC | CASSPDGGRDFETQYF
TRBJ2-5 | TRBV7-8 | - | many | TGTGCCAGCAGCTTCCCAGGACAGTTCCAAGAGACCCAGTACTTC | CASSFPGQFQETQYF
TRBJ2-7 | TRBV5-4 | TRBD2 | - | TGTGCCAGCAGCTTGTTCCGAGCTAGCGGGAGCTACGAGCAGTACTTC | CASSLFRASGSYEQYF
TRBJ1-2 | TRBV3-1/TRBV3-2 | - | - | TGTGCCAGCAGCCAACTAGGGGCCGGGGGCTACACCTTC | CASSQLGAGGYTF
TRBJ1-1 | TRBV11-2 | - | - | TGTGCCAGCAGCTTAGGGTCTAGGCGCGTGAACACTGAAGCTTTCTTT | CASSLGSRRVNTEAFF
TRBJ1-5 | TRBV28 | - | - | TGTGCCAGCAATCCTCCCTTGAATCAGCCCCAGCATTTT | CASNPPLNQPQHF
TRBJ1-4 | TRBV18 | TRBD1 | - | TGTGCCAGCTCACCCGGGACAGCTGATGAAAAACTGTTTTTT | CASSPGTADEKLFF
TRBJ2-3 | TRBV28 | TRBD1 | - | TGTGCCAGCAGTCTCCAGACAGGGTACGCAGATACGCAGTATTTT | CASSLQTGYADTQYF
TRBJ2-2 | TRBV7-3 | TRBD1 | - | TGTGCCAGCAGCTTGCCCGTGGACAGGGATAACACCGGGGAGCTGTTTTTT | CASSLPVDRDNTGELFF
TRBJ2-1 | TRBV5-1 | TRBD2 | - | TGCGCCAGCAGCTACTTAGCGGGACGGGGGAATGAGCAGTTCTTC | CASSYLAGRGNEQFF
TRBJ1-2 | TRBV19 | - | once | TGTGCCAGTAGTAAGCAGCGTAGTGGCTACACCTTC | CASSKQRSGYTF
TRBJ2-1 | TRBV5-1 | TRBD2 | once | TGCGCCAGCAACCAGCTAGCGGGCTCCTACAATGAGCAGTTCTTC | CASNQLAGSYNEQFF
TRBJ1-5 | TRBV7-8 | - | - | TGTGCCAGCAGCTTAAGGGGGACGCTCGGTCAGCCCCAGCATTTT | CASSLRGTLGQPQHF
TRBJ2-3 | TRBV11-3 | TRBD2 | once | TGTGCCAGCAGCTTAGGAGCGGGAGGGCCGGAGACGCAGTATTTT | CASSLGAGGPETQYF
TRBJ2-3 | TRBV21-1 | - | - | TGTGCCAGCCGTAAGGGTAGCGGGATGGTAACAGATACGCAGTATTTT | CASRKGSGMVTDTQYF
TRBJ2-5 | TRBV6-1 | - | - | TGTGCCAGCAGTGAACCCGGACAGTGGGAGACCCAGTACTTC | CASSEPGQWETQYF
TRBJ1-1 | TRBV7-8 | - | - | TGTGCCAGCAGCTTAGAAGGGTGGGGGACTAACACTGAAGCTTTCTTT | CASSLEGWGTNTEAFF
TRBJ1-5 | TRBV7-9 | - | - | TGTGCCAGCAGCTTAGGGACAGACAATCAGCCCCAGCATTTT | CASSLGTDNQPQHF
TRBJ1-5 | TRBV14 | - | - | TGTGCCAGCAGCCAAGAAGGCTGGAGTGGAACAGGGCTATTACATCAGCCCCAGCATTTT | CASSQEGWSGTGLLHQPQHF
TRBJ1-3 | TRBV9 | - | - | TGTGCCAGCAGCGTAGTAGGGACAGGAAACACCATATATTTT | CASSVVGTGNTIYF
TRBJ1-2 | TRBV5-5 | - | - | TGTGCCAGCAGCTTGGATCAGGGCGGCGGCTACACCTTC | CASSLDQGGGYTF
TRBJ1-5 | TRBV5-8 | - | - | TGTGCCAGCAGCTCCACCACTGGCAGGGCCCCGAGCAATCAGCCCCAGCATTTT | CASSSTTGRAPSNQPQHF
TRBJ2-3 | TRBV7-9 | TRBD1 | - | TGTGCCAGCAGTACCGGGACAGGGACCACAGATACGCAGTATTTT | CASSTGTGTTDTQYF
TRBJ2-5 | TRBV6-4 | TRBD1 | - | TGTGCCAGCAGTGAAGACAGGGGGGAGACCCAGTACTTC | CASSEDRGETQYF
TRBJ2-7 | TRBV7-9 | TRBD1 | few | TGTGCCAGCAGCTTATGGGGACAGGGTGTACGTGAGCAGTACTTC | CASSLWGQGVREQYF
TRBJ1-2 | TRBV2 | - | - | TGTGCCAGCAGACGGGTCAGGGGTCTCGATTTCTATGGCTACACCTTC | CASRRVRGLDFYGYTF
TRBJ2-1 | TRBV24-1 | - | - | TGTGCCACCAGTGCGCGGGATAGTTGGGGCAATGAGCAGTTCTTC | CATSARDSWGNEQFF
TRBJ1-6 | TRBV6-1 | - | - | TGTGCCAGCAGTGAAGCGCGGACAAGCTCCTATAATTCACCCCTCCACTTT | CASSEARTSSYNSPLHF